Listed below are T cell receptor beta chains from one sample, sequenced in a study of somatic mutations in cytotoxic T cells in rheumatoid arthritis. Libraries were prepared by immunoSEQ multiplex PCR; TCRdb keeps only in-frame clonotypes and omits some of them. Of approximately 21,000 clones listed, approximately 80% were seen once; the top ten hold about 11%. Sequenced input: CD8+ T cells sorted from blood. The receptors derive from an adult with rheumatoid arthritis. Each CDR3 is given with its conserved first and last residue. Each record gives: J gene, clone size, V gene, D gene, CDR3 length, CDR3 DNA, CDR3 protein. D genes are given only for firm matches. Rows give clone size only sometimes, using once, few, many, or a class for an expanded clone.

TRBJ1-2	few	TRBV4-1	TRBD1	14	TGCGCCAGCAGCCAAGGGGCAGGGGGCTATGGCTACACCTTC	CASSQGAGGYGYTF
TRBJ2-3	NA	TRBV5-6	NA	14	TGTGCCAGCAGCCGGGCCGTTGGCACAGATACGCAGTATTTT	CASSRAVGTDTQYF
TRBJ1-3	NA	TRBV18	NA	15	TGTGCCAGCTCACCACCGGGCGGGTTTGGAAACACCATATATTTT	CASSPPGGFGNTIYF
TRBJ2-3	NA	TRBV4-3	TRBD2	17	TGCGCCAGCAGCTCCCGACCCCGCGGGGGACCTGCAGATACGCAGTATTTT	CASSSRPRGGPADTQYF
TRBJ1-1	NA	TRBV7-8	NA	14	TGTGCCAGCAGCTTAGCCGGGGCGAACACTGAAGCTTTCTTT	CASSLAGANTEAFF
TRBJ2-1	NA	TRBV5-6	NA	13	TGTGCCAGCAGCTTGGTCCGGGGCAATGAGCAGTTCTTC	CASSLVRGNEQFF
TRBJ2-1	NA	TRBV27	NA	14	TGTGCCAGCGGAAAACTAGGGGGGATAATGAGGGAGTTCTTC	CASGKLGGIMREFF
TRBJ2-2	NA	TRBV30	NA	16	TGTGCCTGGAGTGTAATGGGGGTGAGAGAGACCGGGGAGCTGTTTTTT	CAWSVMGVRETGELFF
TRBJ1-4	NA	TRBV5-1	TRBD1	14	TGCGCCAGCAGCTCGGGACAGGGGGACGAAAAACTGTTTTTT	CASSSGQGDEKLFF
TRBJ2-5	NA	TRBV10-1	NA	14	TGCGCCAGCAGTGAGGATGGAGGTTGGGAGACCCAGTACTTC	CASSEDGGWETQYF
TRBJ2-1	NA	TRBV4-1	TRBD2	17	TGCGCCAGCAGCCAAAGGGGTCCGGGACTAGTTTTATCTGAGCAGTTCTTC	CASSQRGPGLVLSEQFF
TRBJ1-1	NA	TRBV4-1	NA	14	TGCGCCAGCAGCCAAAAGGGTGGGAACACTGAAGCTTTCTTT	CASSQKGGNTEAFF
TRBJ2-2	NA	TRBV29-1	NA	12	TGCAGCGCTATAGGGGTGATGGGGGAGCTGTTTTTT	CSAIGVMGELFF
TRBJ2-7	few	TRBV29-1	NA	12	TGCAGCGTAGGGTGGGGCGACGACGAGCAGTACTTC	CSVGWGDDEQYF
TRBJ2-6	NA	TRBV7-6	NA	17	TGTGCCAGCAGCGACCGTGGGGGGCTCTCTGGGGCCAACGTCCTGACTTTC	CASSDRGGLSGANVLTF
TRBJ2-3	NA	TRBV5-1	NA	15	TGCGCCAGCAGCTTCTCCCTTTCAGGGGCAGATACGCAGTATTTT	CASSFSLSGADTQYF
TRBJ1-3	NA	TRBV25-1	NA	13	TGTGCCAGCAGTCCAGGGGAGGGAAACACCATATATTTT	CASSPGEGNTIYF
TRBJ1-1	NA	TRBV7-9	NA	12	TGTGCCAGCAGCTTAGATGGAACTGAAGCTTTCTTT	CASSLDGTEAFF
TRBJ1-6	few	TRBV7-9	NA	17	TGTGCCAGCAGCTTAGCGCAGGGGCGGGGGTTTAATTCACCCCTCCACTTT	CASSLAQGRGFNSPLHF
TRBJ1-1	NA	TRBV5-1	NA	13	TGCGCCAGCAGCTACCGGGACGGCACTGAAGCTTTCTTT	CASSYRDGTEAFF
TRBJ2-3	NA	TRBV7-2	NA	16	TGTGCCAGCAGCTTAAGCCCCTATCTTAGCACAGATACGCAGTATTTT	CASSLSPYLSTDTQYF
TRBJ2-3	NA	TRBV27	TRBD1	19	TGTGCCAGCAGTCCTACTATTGGTGTACAGGGGTCGGTCACAGATACGCAGTATTTT	CASSPTIGVQGSVTDTQYF
TRBJ2-5	few	TRBV11-2	NA	15	TGTGCCAGCAGCTCCGAGGGGGGGGGCGAAGAGACCCAGTACTTC	CASSSEGGGEETQYF
TRBJ2-5	NA	TRBV5-5	TRBD1	19	TGTGCCAGCAGCTTGCTTCCGGGACAGGGGGCCGAGGGAGGAGAGACCCAGTACTTC	CASSLLPGQGAEGGETQYF
TRBJ2-5	NA	TRBV4-3	NA	16	TGCGCCAGCAGCCAAGATGGTCCCGGTACAAAAGAGACCCAGTACTTC	CASSQDGPGTKETQYF
TRBJ2-1	NA	TRBV6-5	TRBD2	15	TGTGCCAGCAGTTATGCTAGCGGGCGCAACAATGAGCAGTTCTTC	CASSYASGRNNEQFF
TRBJ1-1	NA	TRBV6-5	NA	14	TGTGCCAGCAGTTACTCACCAGGCGGACCTGAAGCTTTCTTT	CASSYSPGGPEAFF
TRBJ2-1	once	TRBV2	TRBD2	16	TGTGCCAGCAGTCTGACTAGCGGGAGCTCCTACAATGAGCAGTTCTTC	CASSLTSGSSYNEQFF
TRBJ2-1	once	TRBV2	TRBD2	15	TGTGCCAGCAGCTCTAGCGGGAGCATGGTTAATGAGCAGTTCTTC	CASSSSGSMVNEQFF
TRBJ1-2	few	TRBV4-3	NA	14	TGCGCCAGCAGCCAAGATTGGACGGTGGGTGGCTACACCTTC	CASSQDWTVGGYTF
TRBJ2-1	NA	TRBV13	TRBD2	16	TGTGCCAGCAATCAGGCCCAGCGGGGAAAAAACAATGAGCAGTTCTTC	CASNQAQRGKNNEQFF